The 29 T cell receptor beta chains below come from one sample, sequenced in a study of molecular identifiers for immune sequencing clone quantification. MiXCR, run by TCRdb on the PCR reads, gives a single entry per CDR3 protein. Among about 100,000 distinct CDR3 sequences listed, 35% were seen once. Sequencing was done on a sample of naive CD8+ T cells from blood, with Jurkat cell RNA spiked in. As for subset: FACS-sorted CD8+CD4-CCR7+CD45RA+ naive T cells. Receptor source: a human donor in good health. Some libraries in this study had Jurkat cell RNA spiked in.

This clonotype was counted only a few times. V gene TRBV2 combines with J gene TRBJ2-5; the match to TRBD1 covers 7 bases. CDR1 is SNHLY, CDR2 FYNNEI, per germline. This CDR3 has 14 residues. V shed 6 bases, J shed 2 bases, and the junction held 6 bases outside the gene matches. The CDR3 nucleotides are TGTGCCAGCAGGGACTGGACAGGACAAGAGACCCAGTACTTC. This codes for CASRDWTGQETQYF.

The table lists this clonotype with a few counts. The CDR3 sequence: CASSYSGTGVNEQFF. As DNA, the CDR3 is TGTGCCAGCAGTTACTCCGGGACAGGGGTCAATGAGCAGTTCTTC. V is TRBV6-5 and J is TRBJ2-1; the match to TRBD1 covers 10 bases. J lost 6 bases, V lost 0 bases, and 2 bases had no gene match. The CDR3 runs to 15 residues. The V gene's germline CDR1 is MNHEY and CDR2 SVGAGI.

In regard to this clonotype: Possible read error: a much larger clone is one base away. This chain joins TRBV5-3 and TRBJ2-7; D may be TRBD1 or TRBD2 (5 bases each). TRBV5-3 is labeled an ORF, and its function is uncertain. The ends were cut back, 8 bases at V and 6 bases at J, with 18 bases in the middle. There are 13 residues in the CDR3. The CDR3: CASGLGTGIEQYF. As DNA, the CDR3 is TGTGCCAGCGGCTTGGGGACCGGGATCGAGCAGTACTTC.

This rearrangement joins TRBV6-6 to TRBJ2-5; D is unresolved. The CDR3 has 19 residues. The V gene's germline CDR1 is MNHNY and CDR2 SVGAGI (reference sequence). Trimming removed 2 bases from V and 0 bases from J, with 22 bases in between. CDR3 sequence reads: CASSYPPKTLTWDQETQYF. In DNA form, the CDR3 reads TGTGCCAGCAGTTACCCCCCCAAAACTCTAACATGGGACCAAGAGACCCAGTACTTC.

The chain uses TRBV20-1 and TRBJ1-2, with D possibly being TRBD1 (5 bases). V lost 7 bases, J lost 4 bases, and 10 bases lay in between. This CDR3 contains 11 residues. Germline V lookup: CDR1 DFQATT, CDR2 SNEGSKA (reference sequence). CDR3 in DNA: TGCAGTGGTCGGGACTTCTATGGCTACACCTTC. As protein: CSGRDFYGYTF.

Comments on this clonotype: Its ends do not fully match the called genes, so a read error is possible. The V gene is TRBV10-2, the J gene TRBJ2-3; 10 bases align to TRBD2. CDR3 length: 15 amino acids. CDR1 and CDR2 (germline): WSHSY, SAAADI. The CDR3 spells CASGERGGYLDTLYF. The CDR3 coding sequence is TGCGCCAGCGGAGAGCGGGGGGGCTACCTAGATACGCTGTATTTT.

The chain recombines TRBV6-2 or TRBV6-3 with TRBJ1-1; perhaps TRBD1 as D (6 bases). Trimming shortened V by 5 bases and J by 5 bases, and 15 bases separated the two germline ends. This CDR3 comprises 14 residues. Looked up from germline, CDR1 is MNHEY and CDR2 is SVGEGT. The DNA of the CDR3 is TGTGCCAGCAGTAACCCAGGGGAAAGAACTGAAGCTTTCTTT. Amino acids: CASSNPGERTEAFF.

This clonotype was recorded only once. One end of the junction varies from germline; a read error may be responsible. The J gene is TRBJ2-5, the V gene TRBV7-7, with D maybe TRBD1 (5 bases). The CDR3 extends over 14 amino acids. Germline V gene data show CDR1 as SSHAT and CDR2 as FNYEAQ (reference sequence). The CDR3 DNA reads TGTGCTAGCAGCTTAGTGGCAGGGTCGGAGACCCGGTACTTC. Its translation is CASSLVAGSETRYF.

In this sample, this clonotype turned up a few times. The rearrangement joins TRBV27 to TRBJ2-7; D unresolved. Germline V lookup: CDR1 MNHEY, CDR2 SMNVEV (reference sequence). The CDR3 length is 13 residues. The ends were cut back, 2 bases at V and 3 bases at J, with 8 bases in the middle. The CDR3 DNA is TGTGCCAGCAGTTTAAGGCAGAACTACGAGCAGTACTTC. Its translation is CASSLRQNYEQYF.

The chain couples TRBV27 to TRBJ2-3; no firm D call. CDR1 and CDR2 from the germline V gene are MNHEY and SMNVEV (reference sequence). The CDR3 loop spans 13 amino acids. V lost 3 bases and J lost 0, with 4 bases in between. The CDR3 here is CASSFDSTDTQYF. Here the CDR3 DNA reads TGTGCCAGCAGTTTCGATAGCACAGATACGCAGTATTTT.

This clonotype came up many times. V and J are TRBV11-2 and TRBJ2-7; D not resolved. CDR1 is SGHAT, CDR2 FQNNGV, per germline. Trimming stripped 7 bases from V and 4 bases from J, with 17 bases between. The CDR3 sequence is 14 residues long. CDR3: CASTDLLSIYEQYF. The DNA of the CDR3 is TGTGCCAGCACCGATTTACTAAGTATATACGAGCAGTACTTC.

The CDR3 is CASKAGYLEQFF. The CDR3 DNA reads TGTGCCAGCAAGGCCGGGTACCTTGAGCAGTTCTTC. The chain couples TRBV27 to TRBJ2-1, with D unresolved. Germline V gene sequence: CDR1 MNHEY, CDR2 SMNVEV (reference sequence). The CDR3 is 12 amino acids. The V and J ends lost 7 bases and 9 bases respectively, with 13 bases between them.

About this clonotype: One end of the junction is discordant with germline, which a read error may explain. This chain joins TRBV28 and TRBJ2-5, with a weak D call TRBD1 (10 bases). The germline V gene has CDR1 MDHEN and CDR2 SYDVKM. The CDR3 has 19 amino acids. The CDR3 region has the DNA TGTGCCAGCGGTTTGTGGACAGGGGGGGCGGGAGGGTACCAAGAGACCCAGTACTTC. Its translation is CASGLWTGGAGGYQETQYF.

Of note for this clonotype: It is likely a read error, because the conserved phenylalanine at the end of the CDR3 is missing. The chain has TRBV28 and TRBJ1-5; D is possibly TRBD1 (6 bases). Germline CDR1 and CDR2: MDHEN and SYDVKM. The CDR3 loop spans 14 amino acids. Trimming left V 3 bases short and J 5 bases short, with 11 bases between. The CDR3 is CASSFGTSYQPQHY. CDR3 coding DNA: TGTGCCAGCAGTTTTGGGACATCCTATCAGCCCCAGCATTAT.

This clonotype was observed a few times. The chain couples TRBV7-2 to TRBJ2-3; no reliable D call. The CDR3 spans 13 residues. The V and J ends lost 1 base and 3 bases respectively, with 5 bases between them. Germline V gene lookup returns CDR1 SGHTA and CDR2 FQGNSA. The CDR3 spells CASSLVRTDTQYF. CDR3 nucleotides: TGTGCCAGCAGCTTAGTACGGACAGATACGCAGTATTTT.

This clonotype was detected ten times or more. The chain uses TRBV19 and TRBJ2-7, with D maybe TRBD2 (6 bases). V was clipped by 1 base and J by 4 bases, with 14 bases between them. Germline lookup yields CDR1 LNHDA and CDR2 SQIVND (reference sequence). The CDR3 has 15 residues. The DNA of the CDR3 is TGTGCCAGTAGTATAGGGAGCGGACTATTTTACGAGCAGTACTTC. Translating gives CASSIGSGLFYEQYF.

This clonotype has ten or more counts. The genes are TRBV11-2 and TRBJ2-1; TRBD2 matches at 7 bases. The CDR3 sequence is 13 residues long. The germline V gene encodes CDR1 SGHAT and CDR2 FQNNGV. Germline trimming cut 5 bases from V and 12 bases from J; bases unmatched to any gene: 10. As DNA, the CDR3 is TGTGCCAGCAGCCCACAAGAGGGCGGGGGGCAGTTCTTC. Protein: CASSPQEGGGQFF.

V and J are TRBV7-9 and TRBJ2-7; D ambiguous. CDR3 size: 15 residues. V lost 5 bases, J lost 0 bases, and 14 bases lay in between. The germline V gene encodes CDR1 SEHNR and CDR2 FQNEAQ (reference sequence). This CDR3 reads CASSLGYTSSYEQYF. DNA for the CDR3: TGTGCCAGCAGCCTGGGCTATACCTCCTCCTACGAGCAGTACTTC.

This clonotype was seen a single time. The CDR3 region has the DNA TGTGCCAGTTGTCCGCGGACTAGCGGGAGTTCGGCGACCTACGAGCAGTACTTC. As protein: CASCPRTSGSSATYEQYF. The chain joins TRBV19 to TRBJ2-7, with 13 bases that match TRBD2. This CDR3 is 18 amino acids long. The germline V gene encodes CDR1 LNHDA and CDR2 SQIVND (reference sequence). The V and J ends lost 8 bases and 2 bases, in that order; junction bases with no gene match: 15.

The chain recombines TRBV2 with TRBJ2-3; 12 bases are a match to TRBD2. CDR3 size: 19 residues. V was pared by 2 bases and J by 0 bases, with 9 bases of the junction left unmatched. Germline-derived CDR1 and CDR2 are SNHLY and FYNNEI. Here the CDR3 reads CASSESRTSGITSTDTQYF. CDR3 in DNA: TGTGCCAGCAGTGAATCCCGGACTAGCGGGATTACTAGCACAGATACGCAGTATTTT. Together with reference TRBV2 and TRBJ2-3, the CDR3 gives the full variable domain: EPEVTQTPSHQVTQMGQEVILRCVPISNHLYFYWYRQILGQKVEFLVSFYNNEISEKSEIFDDQFSVERPDGSNFTLKIRSTKLEDSAMYFCASSESRTSGITSTDTQYFGPGTRLTVL.

This clonotype was recorded a few times. The chain has TRBV7-6 and TRBJ2-2; TRBD1 matches 7 bases. The germline gives CDR1 SGHVS, CDR2 FNYEAQ. The trim removed 11 bases at V and 1 base at J, leaving 1 base unmatched. The CDR3 loop spans 12 amino acids. The CDR3 DNA reads TGTGCCGGACAGGAGAACACCGGGGAGCTGTTTTTT. Amino acids: CAGQENTGELFF.

The chain joins TRBV7-8 to TRBJ2-7, with no clear D. The CDR3 runs 14 residues. Germline V gene lookup returns CDR1 SGHVS and CDR2 FQNEAQ. V dropped 2 bases and J dropped 7 bases, with 15 bases sitting between them. The CDR3 DNA reads as TGTGCCAGCAGCTTATCCCTGGCCACCGGAGAGCAGTACTTC. This sequence encodes CASSLSLATGEQYF.

This clonotype has ten or more counts. The chain couples TRBV5-6 to TRBJ2-7, with 7 bases identical to TRBD1. The CDR3 totals 14 residues. Germline V CDR1 and CDR2: SGHDT, YYEEEE. The J segment lost 6 bases and the V segment lost 2 bases, leaving 8 bases of the junction unmatched. The CDR3 coding sequence is TGTGCCAGCAGCTTAGGAACAGGGGATAGCGAGCAGTACTTC. It codes for CASSLGTGDSEQYF.

Many counts were recorded for this clonotype. The genes are TRBV7-6 and TRBJ1-1; TRBD1 matches at 7 bases. J lost 4 bases, V lost 3 bases, and 5 bases had no gene match. This CDR3 is built from 14 residues. Germline CDR1 and CDR2: SGHVS and FNYEAQ. CDR3 sequence reads: CASSLGRGPTEAFF. In DNA form, the CDR3 reads TGTGCCAGCAGCTTGGGGAGGGGGCCCACTGAAGCTTTCTTT.

The V and J genes are TRBV4-2 and TRBJ2-2, with 8 bases that match TRBD2. V shed 2 bases, J shed 3 bases, and the junction held 8 bases outside the gene matches. Looked up from germline, CDR1 is LGHNA and CDR2 is YNFKEQ. The CDR3 is 17 amino acids. The CDR3 sequence: CASSQSGQGLDTGELFF. The CDR3 DNA follows: TGTGCCAGCAGCCAAAGCGGCCAGGGACTAGACACCGGGGAGCTGTTTTTT.

V usage is TRBV6-2 or TRBV6-3 and J usage is TRBJ2-1, with TRBD2 matching over 11 bases. The CDR3 length is 17 residues. Germline V gene lookup returns CDR1 MNHEY and CDR2 SVGEGT. After removal of 0 bases from V and 4 bases from J, the junction contained 5 bases not matched to a gene. CDR3 protein: CASSYSASGRPYNEQFF. The CDR3 DNA follows: TGTGCCAGCAGTTACTCGGCTAGCGGGAGGCCGTACAATGAGCAGTTCTTC.

Worth noting for this clonotype: The CDR3 carries no conserved terminal phenylalanine or tryptophan, so it likely arises from a read error. The chain carries TRBV12-3 or TRBV12-4 and TRBJ2-7, with no clear D. The CDR3 is 12 amino acids. V lost 3 bases, J lost 4 bases, and 7 bases lay in between. The CDR3 sequence is CASSLFPYEQYL. CDR3 sequence (DNA): TGTGCCAGCAGTTTGTTCCCGTACGAGCAGTACCTC.

This clonotype was counted between two and nine times. V is TRBV25-1 and J is TRBJ2-7, with D perhaps matching TRBD2 (5 bases). CDR3 length equals 14 residues. The V gene's germline CDR1 is MGHDK and CDR2 SYGVNS. Deletions cut 7 bases from V and 0 bases from J, with 13 bases between. CDR3 amino acids: CASTALGLSYEQYF. CDR3 nucleotide sequence: TGTGCCAGCACTGCACTAGGGCTCTCCTACGAGCAGTACTTC.

A single count supports this clonotype. A much larger clone differs from this one at a single base, so this may be a read error. V gene TRBV6-2 or TRBV6-3 combines with J gene TRBJ2-3, with D hard to call. Per the germline V gene, CDR1 is MNHEY and CDR2 is SVGEGT. This CDR3 spans 15 amino acids. For the CDR3, the DNA is TGTGCCAGCTGTTACAGACGAAGGTCCACAGATACGCAGTATTTT. Its translation is CASCYRRRSTDTQYF.